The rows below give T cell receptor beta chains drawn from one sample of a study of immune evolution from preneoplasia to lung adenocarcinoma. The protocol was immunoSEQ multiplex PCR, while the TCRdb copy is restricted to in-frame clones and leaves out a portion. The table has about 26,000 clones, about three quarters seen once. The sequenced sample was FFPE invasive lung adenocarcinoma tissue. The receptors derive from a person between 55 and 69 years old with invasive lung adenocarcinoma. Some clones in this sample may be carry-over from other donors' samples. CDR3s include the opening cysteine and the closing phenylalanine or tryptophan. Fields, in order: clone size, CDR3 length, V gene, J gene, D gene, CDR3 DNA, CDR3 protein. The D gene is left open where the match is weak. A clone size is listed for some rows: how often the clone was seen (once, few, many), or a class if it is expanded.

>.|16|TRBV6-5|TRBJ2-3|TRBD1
TGTGCCAGCAGTTTTAGGACAGGTAAGAGTACAGATACGCAGTATTTT
CASSFRTGKSTDTQYF
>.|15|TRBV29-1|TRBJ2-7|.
TGCAGCGTTGGGAGCCCGAGGGGGTCGGTTCGCGAGCAGTACTTC
CSVGSPRGSVREQYF
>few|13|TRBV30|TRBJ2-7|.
TGTGCCTGGACTCGGGACTCCGCCTACGAGCAGTACTTC
CAWTRDSAYEQYF
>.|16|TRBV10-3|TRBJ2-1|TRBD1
TGTGCCATCAGTGGGTTAAGAGGGGGCGCGGACAATGAGCAGTTCTTC
CAISGLRGGADNEQFF
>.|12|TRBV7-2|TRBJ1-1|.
TGTGCCAGCAGCTTATTTCCTGGAGGGGCTTTCTTT
CASSLFPGGAFF
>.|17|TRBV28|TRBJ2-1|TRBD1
TGTGCCAGCAGTTTGTCCTACAGGGGGGTTTTTGAGGATGAGCAGTTCTTC
CASSLSYRGVFEDEQFF
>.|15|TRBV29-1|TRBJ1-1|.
TGCAGCGTCGACCTGCAGGGAAGGATGAACACTGAAGCTTTCTTT
CSVDLQGRMNTEAFF
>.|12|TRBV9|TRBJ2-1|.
TGTGCCAGCAGCGATACAGCGGGCCCGGGGTTCTTC
CASSDTAGPGFF
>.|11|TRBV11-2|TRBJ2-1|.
TGTGCCAGCAGCTTGGCAAATGAGCAGTTCTTC
CASSLANEQFF
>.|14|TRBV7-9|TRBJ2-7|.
TGTGCCAGCAGCTTAGGGGATCGGCCCTACGAGCAGTACTTC
CASSLGDRPYEQYF
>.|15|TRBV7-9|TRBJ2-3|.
TGTGCCAGCAGCTTACTCAGGAGGGACACAGATACGCAGTATTTT
CASSLLRRDTDTQYF
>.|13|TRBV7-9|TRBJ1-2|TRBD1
TGTGCCAGCAGTAGGGGACAGGTATATGGCTACACCTTC
CASSRGQVYGYTF
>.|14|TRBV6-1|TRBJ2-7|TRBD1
TGTGCCAGCATCGGGAGACAGGGGCCCTCGGAGCAGTACTTC
CASIGRQGPSEQYF
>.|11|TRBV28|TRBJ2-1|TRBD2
TGTGCCAGCAGCTTAGGGACTACACAGTTCTTC
CASSLGTTQFF
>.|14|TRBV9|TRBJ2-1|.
TGTGCCAGCAGCGTAGCCCGGAGCAGCAATGAGCAGTTCTTC
CASSVARSSNEQFF
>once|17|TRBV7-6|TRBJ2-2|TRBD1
TGTGCCAGCAGCCAGCTAGACAGGGGTACTCGCCCCGGGGAGCTGTTTTTT
CASSQLDRGTRPGELFF
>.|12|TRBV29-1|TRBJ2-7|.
TGCAGCGTTTTCGGTCTATCCTACGAGCAGTACTTC
CSVFGLSYEQYF
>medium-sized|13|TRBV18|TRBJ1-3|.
TGTGCCAGCTCACCGGGACGGGTAGACACCATATATTTT
CASSPGRVDTIYF
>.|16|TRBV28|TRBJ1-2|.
TGTGCCAGCAGTCGTCCACCGGGCGCCGGAGGGCATGGCTACACCTTC
CASSRPPGAGGHGYTF
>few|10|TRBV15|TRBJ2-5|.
TGTGCCACCAGCAGTCCTGCCCAGCACTTC
CATSSPAQHF
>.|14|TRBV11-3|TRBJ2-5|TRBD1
TGTGCCAGCAGCTCAAGAGGACAGGGCGAGACCCAGTACTTC
CASSSRGQGETQYF
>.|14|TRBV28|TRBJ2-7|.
TGTGCCAGCAGCCTACTGCTTGGTGTCGGCGAGCAGTACTTC
CASSLLLGVGEQYF
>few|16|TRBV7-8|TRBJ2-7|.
TGTGCCAGCAGCCCTGGGGGGGCACAGGGCTCCTACGAGCAGTACTTC
CASSPGGAQGSYEQYF
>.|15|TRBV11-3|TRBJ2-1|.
TGTGCCAGCAGCTTAGGTGGGAGTGTTGACAATGAGCAGTTCTTC
CASSLGGSVDNEQFF
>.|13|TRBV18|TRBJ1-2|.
TGTGCCAGCTCACCAGAGAATTCCTATGGCTACACCTTC
CASSPENSYGYTF
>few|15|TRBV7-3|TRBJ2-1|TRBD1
TGTGCCAGCAGACAGACAGGGAGCTCCTACAATGAGCAGTTCTTC
CASRQTGSSYNEQFF
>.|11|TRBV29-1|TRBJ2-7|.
TGCAGCGTTGTGGGCTTTAGTGAGCAGTACTTC
CSVVGFSEQYF
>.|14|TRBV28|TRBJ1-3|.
TGTGCCAGCAGAGGGACGGCCGCTGGAAACACCATATATTTT
CASRGTAAGNTIYF
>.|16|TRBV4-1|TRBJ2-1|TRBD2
TGCGCCAGCAGCCACCCGACTAGCGGGCCCCATAATGAGCAGTTCTTC
CASSHPTSGPHNEQFF
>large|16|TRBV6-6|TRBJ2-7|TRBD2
TGTGCCAGCAGACGCCCCGGGACTAGCAGCTCCTACGAGCAGTACTTC
CASRRPGTSSSYEQYF
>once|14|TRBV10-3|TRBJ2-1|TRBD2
TGTGCCATCAAATTAGCGGGAGCGGGCAATGAGCAGTTCTTC
CAIKLAGAGNEQFF
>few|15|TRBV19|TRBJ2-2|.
TGTGCCAGTAGTATCGGACCCCAGGGCACCGGGGAGCTGTTTTTT
CASSIGPQGTGELFF
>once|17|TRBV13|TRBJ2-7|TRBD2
TGTGCCAGCAGCTCATCGGGGGGGTCTGGCGGGAGATACGAGCAGTACTTC
CASSSSGGSGGRYEQYF
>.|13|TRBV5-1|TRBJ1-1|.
TGCGCCAGCAGCTTTACAGTGAACACTGAAGCTTTCTTT
CASSFTVNTEAFF
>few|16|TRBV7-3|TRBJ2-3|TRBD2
TGTGCCAGCAGCTCTGGGACTAGCCGAGACACAGATACGCAGTATTTT
CASSSGTSRDTDTQYF
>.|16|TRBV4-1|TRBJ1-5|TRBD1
TGCGCCAGCAGCCAGCGACAGGGTGATAGCAATCAGCCCCAGCATTTT
CASSQRQGDSNQPQHF
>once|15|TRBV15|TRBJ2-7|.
TGTGCCACCAGCAGAGATCGTTACCTCGCCTACGAGCAGTACTTC
CATSRDRYLAYEQYF
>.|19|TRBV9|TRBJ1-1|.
TGTGCCAGCAGCGTAGAGGCGGGTGGCAGAGGGGGTGGGAACACTGAAGCTTTCTTT
CASSVEAGGRGGGNTEAFF
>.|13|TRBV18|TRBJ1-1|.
TGTGCCAGCTCACCAAACGTTGCCACTGAAGCTTTCTTT
CASSPNVATEAFF
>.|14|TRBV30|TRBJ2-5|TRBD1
TGTGCCTGGACTCGACAGGGCCGGGAAGAGACCCAGTACTTC
CAWTRQGREETQYF